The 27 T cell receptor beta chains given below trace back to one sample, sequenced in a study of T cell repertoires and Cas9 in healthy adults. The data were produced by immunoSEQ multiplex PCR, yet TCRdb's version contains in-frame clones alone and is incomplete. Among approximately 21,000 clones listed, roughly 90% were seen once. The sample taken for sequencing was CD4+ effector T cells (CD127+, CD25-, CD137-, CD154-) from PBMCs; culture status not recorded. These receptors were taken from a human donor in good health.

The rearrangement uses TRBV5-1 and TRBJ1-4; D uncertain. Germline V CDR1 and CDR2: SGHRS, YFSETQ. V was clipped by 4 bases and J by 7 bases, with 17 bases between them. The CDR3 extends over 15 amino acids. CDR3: CASSPGVSDGEKLFF. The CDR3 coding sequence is TGCGCCAGCAGCCCCGGAGTGTCGGACGGTGAAAAACTGTTTTTT.

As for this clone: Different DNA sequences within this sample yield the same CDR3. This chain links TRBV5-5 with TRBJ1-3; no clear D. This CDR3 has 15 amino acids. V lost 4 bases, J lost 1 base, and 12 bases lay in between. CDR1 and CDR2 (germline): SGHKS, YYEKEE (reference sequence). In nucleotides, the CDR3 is TGTGCCAGCAGCCGACGGTTAGATTCTGGAAACACCATATATTTT. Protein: CASSRRLDSGNTIYF.

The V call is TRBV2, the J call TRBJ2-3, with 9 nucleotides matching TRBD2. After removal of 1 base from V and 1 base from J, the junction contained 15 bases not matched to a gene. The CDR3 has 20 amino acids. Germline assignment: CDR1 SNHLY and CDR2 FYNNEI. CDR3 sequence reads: CASSEDIPSFSGGRTDTQYF. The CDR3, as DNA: TGTGCCAGCAGTGAAGATATCCCCTCTTTTAGCGGGGGTCGCACAGATACGCAGTATTTT.

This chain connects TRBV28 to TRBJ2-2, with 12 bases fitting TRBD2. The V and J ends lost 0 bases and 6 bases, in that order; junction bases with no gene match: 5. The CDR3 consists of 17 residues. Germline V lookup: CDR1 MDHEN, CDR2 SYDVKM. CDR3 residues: CASSLWELAGGPGELFF. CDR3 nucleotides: TGTGCCAGCAGTTTATGGGAGCTAGCGGGGGGGCCCGGGGAGCTGTTTTTT.

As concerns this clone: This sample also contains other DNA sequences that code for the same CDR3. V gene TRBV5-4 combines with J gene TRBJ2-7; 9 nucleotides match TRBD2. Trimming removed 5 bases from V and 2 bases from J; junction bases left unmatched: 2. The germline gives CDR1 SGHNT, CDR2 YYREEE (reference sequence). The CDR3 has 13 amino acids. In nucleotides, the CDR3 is TGTGCCAGCAGTCGCGGGGGGGCCTACGAGCAGTACTTC. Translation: CASSRGGAYEQYF.

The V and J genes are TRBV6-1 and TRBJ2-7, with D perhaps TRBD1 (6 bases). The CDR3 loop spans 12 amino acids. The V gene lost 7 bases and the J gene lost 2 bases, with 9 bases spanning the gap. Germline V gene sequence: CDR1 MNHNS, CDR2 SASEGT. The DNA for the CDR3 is TGTGCCAGCAACACAGGGACCTACGAGCAGTACTTC. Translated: CASNTGTYEQYF.

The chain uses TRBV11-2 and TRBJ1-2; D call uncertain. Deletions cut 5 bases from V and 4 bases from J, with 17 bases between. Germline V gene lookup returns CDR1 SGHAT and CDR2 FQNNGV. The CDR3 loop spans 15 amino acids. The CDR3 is CASSPRTEKVYGYTF. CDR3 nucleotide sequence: TGTGCCAGCAGCCCTCGGACTGAGAAGGTCTATGGCTACACCTTC.

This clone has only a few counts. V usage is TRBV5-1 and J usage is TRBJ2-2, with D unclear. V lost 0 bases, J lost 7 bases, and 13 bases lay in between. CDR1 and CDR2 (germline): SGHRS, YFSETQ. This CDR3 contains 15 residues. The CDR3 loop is CASSLESAGVGELFF. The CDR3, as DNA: TGCGCCAGCAGCTTGGAGTCCGCAGGTGTCGGGGAGCTGTTTTTT.

CDR3 region: CASEFRDRVKEKLFF. In DNA form, the CDR3 reads TGTGCCAGTGAGTTCCGGGACAGGGTGAAGGAAAAACTGTTTTTT. The genes are TRBV6-5 and TRBJ1-4, with 9 bases fitting TRBD1. The ends lost 9 bases at V and 8 bases at J; junction bases unmatched: 13. Per germline, CDR1 MNHEY and CDR2 SVGAGI. The CDR3 totals 15 residues.

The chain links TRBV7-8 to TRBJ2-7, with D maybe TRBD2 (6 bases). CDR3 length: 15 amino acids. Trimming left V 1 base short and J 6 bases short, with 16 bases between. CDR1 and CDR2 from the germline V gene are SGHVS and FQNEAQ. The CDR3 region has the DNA TGTGCCAGCAGCTTAGTGGTGGAGGGGTTAGGCGAGCAGTACTTC. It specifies CASSLVVEGLGEQYF.

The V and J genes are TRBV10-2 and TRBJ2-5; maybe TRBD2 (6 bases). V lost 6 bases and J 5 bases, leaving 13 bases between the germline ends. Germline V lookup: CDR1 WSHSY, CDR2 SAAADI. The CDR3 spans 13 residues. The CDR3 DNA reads TGCGCCAGCAGGGCCGGCGGGGATGAGACCCAGTACTTC. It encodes CASRAGGDETQYF.

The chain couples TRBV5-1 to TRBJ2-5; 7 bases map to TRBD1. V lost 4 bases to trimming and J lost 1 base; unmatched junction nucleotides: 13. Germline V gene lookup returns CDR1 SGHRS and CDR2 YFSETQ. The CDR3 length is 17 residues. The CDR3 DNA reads TGCGCCAGCAGCACCCATCACCGGGACAGAGTCCAAGAGACCCAGTACTTC. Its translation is CASSTHHRDRVQETQYF.

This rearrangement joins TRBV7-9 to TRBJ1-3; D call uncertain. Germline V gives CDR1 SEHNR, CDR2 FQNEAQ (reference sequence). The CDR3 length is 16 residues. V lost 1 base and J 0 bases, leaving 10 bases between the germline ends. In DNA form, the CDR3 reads TGTGCCAGCAGCTTAGATACACAGTTCTCTGGAAACACCATATATTTT. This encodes CASSLDTQFSGNTIYF.

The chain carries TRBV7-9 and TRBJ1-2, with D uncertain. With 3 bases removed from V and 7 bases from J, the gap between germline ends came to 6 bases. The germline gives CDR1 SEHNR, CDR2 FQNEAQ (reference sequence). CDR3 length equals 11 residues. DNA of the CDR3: TGTGCCAGCAGCTTGGAGGTTGGCTACACCTTC. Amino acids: CASSLEVGYTF. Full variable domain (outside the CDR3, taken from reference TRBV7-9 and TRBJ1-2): DTGVSQNPRHKITKRGQNVTFRCDPISEHNRLYWYRQTLGQGPEFLTYFQNEAQLEKSRLLSDRFSAERPKGSFSTLEIQRTEQGDSAMYLCASSLEVGYTFGSGTRLTVV.

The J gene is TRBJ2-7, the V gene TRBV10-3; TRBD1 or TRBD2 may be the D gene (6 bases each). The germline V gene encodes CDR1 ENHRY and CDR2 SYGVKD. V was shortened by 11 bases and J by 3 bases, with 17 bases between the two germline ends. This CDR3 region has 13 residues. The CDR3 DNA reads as TGTGCCGGACGAAAGGAGGGGGTCTACGAGCAGTACTTC. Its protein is CAGRKEGVYEQYF.

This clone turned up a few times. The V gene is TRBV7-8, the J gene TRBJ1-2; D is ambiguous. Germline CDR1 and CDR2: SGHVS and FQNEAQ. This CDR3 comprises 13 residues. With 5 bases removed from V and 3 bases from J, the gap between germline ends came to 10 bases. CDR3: CASSLGPDYGYTF. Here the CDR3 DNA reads TGTGCCAGCAGCCTAGGGCCTGACTATGGCTACACCTTC.

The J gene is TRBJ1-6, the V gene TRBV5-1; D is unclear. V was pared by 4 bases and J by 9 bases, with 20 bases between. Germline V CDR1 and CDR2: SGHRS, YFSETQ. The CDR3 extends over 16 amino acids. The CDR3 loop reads CASSPAISRLTSPLHF. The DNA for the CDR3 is TGCGCCAGCAGCCCAGCCATTTCCAGGCTTACTTCACCCCTCCACTTT.

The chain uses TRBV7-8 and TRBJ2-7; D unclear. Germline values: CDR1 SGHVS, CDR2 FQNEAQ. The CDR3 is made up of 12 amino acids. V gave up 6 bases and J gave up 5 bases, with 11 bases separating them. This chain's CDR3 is CASSFTRHEQYF. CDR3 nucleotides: TGTGCCAGCAGTTTCACCCGTCACGAGCAGTACTTC. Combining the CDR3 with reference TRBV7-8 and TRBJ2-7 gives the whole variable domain GAGVSQSPRYKVAKRGQDVALRCDPISGHVSLFWYQQALGQGPEFLTYFQNEAQLDKSGLPSDRFFAERPEGSVSTLKIQRTQQEDSAVYLCASSFTRHEQYFGPGTRLTVT.

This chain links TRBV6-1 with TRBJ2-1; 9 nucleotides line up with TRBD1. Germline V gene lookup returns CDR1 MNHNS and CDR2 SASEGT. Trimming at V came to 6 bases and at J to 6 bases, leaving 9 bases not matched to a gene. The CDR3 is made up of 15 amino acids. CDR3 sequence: CASSSQGASSNEQFF. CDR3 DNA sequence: TGTGCCAGCAGCTCACAGGGGGCGTCTTCCAATGAGCAGTTCTTC.

In DNA, the CDR3 is TGTGCCTGGAGTGTCATGGCGAACTCCTACGAGCAGTACTTC. This gives the protein CAWSVMANSYEQYF. The rearrangement links TRBV30 to TRBJ2-5; D is uncertain. Gene TRBJ2-7 matches the end of the DNA better, so the J call may be wrong. The CDR3 loop spans 14 amino acids. Germline CDR1 GTSNPN, CDR2 SVGIG (reference sequence).

The CDR3 DNA sequence: TGTGCCAGCAGCTTAGATGTCCGCACCGGGGAGCTGTTTTTT. Its protein is CASSLDVRTGELFF. The rearrangement joins TRBV11-2 to TRBJ2-2; D gene uncertain. The CDR3 length is 14 residues. CDR1 and CDR2 from the germline V gene are SGHAT and FQNNGV. The V end was cut by 0 bases, the J end by 4 bases, with 6 bases between.

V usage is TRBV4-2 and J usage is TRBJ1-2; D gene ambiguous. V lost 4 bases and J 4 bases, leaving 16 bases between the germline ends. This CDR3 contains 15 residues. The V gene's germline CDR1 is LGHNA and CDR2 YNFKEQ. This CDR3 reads CASSLNSGGTYGYTF. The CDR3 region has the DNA TGTGCCAGCAGCCTCAATAGTGGCGGAACCTATGGCTACACCTTC.

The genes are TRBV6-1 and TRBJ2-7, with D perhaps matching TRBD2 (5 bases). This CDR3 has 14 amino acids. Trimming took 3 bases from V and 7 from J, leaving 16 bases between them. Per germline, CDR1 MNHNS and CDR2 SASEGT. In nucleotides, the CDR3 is TGTGCCAGCAGTGAGAGAAGAAGGGAGAGAGAGCAGTACTTC. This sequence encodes CASSERRREREQYF.

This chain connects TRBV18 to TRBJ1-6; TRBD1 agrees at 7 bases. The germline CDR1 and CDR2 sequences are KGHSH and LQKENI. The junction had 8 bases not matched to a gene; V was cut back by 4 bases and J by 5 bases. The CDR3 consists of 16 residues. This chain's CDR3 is CASSLREGADNSPLHF. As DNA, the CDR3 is TGTGCCAGCTCACTCCGGGAGGGGGCGGATAATTCACCCCTCCACTTT.

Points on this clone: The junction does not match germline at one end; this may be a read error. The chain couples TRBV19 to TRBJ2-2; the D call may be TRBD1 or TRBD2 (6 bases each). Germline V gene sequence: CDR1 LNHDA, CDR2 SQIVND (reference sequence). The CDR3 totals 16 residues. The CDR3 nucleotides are TGTGCCAGTAGTATAGCAAGGGGGGACAAACACCGGGGAGCTGTTTTT. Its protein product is CASSIARGDKHRGAVF.

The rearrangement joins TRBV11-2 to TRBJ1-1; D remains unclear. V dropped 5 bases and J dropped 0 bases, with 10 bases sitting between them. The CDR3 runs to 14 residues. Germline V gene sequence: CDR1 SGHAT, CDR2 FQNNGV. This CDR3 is CASSLQVMNTEAFF. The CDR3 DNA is TGTGCCAGCAGCCTCCAGGTCATGAACACTGAAGCTTTCTTT. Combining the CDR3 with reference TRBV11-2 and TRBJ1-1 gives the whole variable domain EAGVAQSPRYKIIEKRQSVAFWCNPISGHATLYWYQQILGQGPKLLIQFQNNGVVDDSQLPKDRFSAERLKGVDSTLKIQPAKLEDSAVYLCASSLQVMNTEAFFGQGTRLTVV.

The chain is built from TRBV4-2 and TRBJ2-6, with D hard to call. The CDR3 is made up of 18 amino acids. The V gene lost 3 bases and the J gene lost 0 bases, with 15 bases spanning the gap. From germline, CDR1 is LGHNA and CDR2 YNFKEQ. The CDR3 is CASSHGVVGNSGANVLTF. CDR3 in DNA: TGTGCCAGCAGCCACGGAGTTGTCGGAAACTCTGGGGCCAACGTCCTGACTTTC.